A selection of T cell receptor beta chains follows, all from one sample in a study of cytomegalovirus exposure and HLA in healthy donors. Using immunoSEQ multiplex PCR, the repertoire was profiled, and TCRdb retains in-frame clones only, with some absent. The sample includes some 48,000 clones. The material sequenced was PBMCs. These TCRs come from a woman in her thirties or forties in good health and CMV-seronegative. Each CDR3 is given with its conserved first and last residue. D genes are given only for firm matches.

DNA | CDR3 | length | D | J | V
TGTGCCAGTAGGATCCGACTAGCGAACGCGAACACCGGGGAGCTGTTTTTT | CASRIRLANANTGELFF | 17 | TRBD2 | TRBJ2-2 | TRBV19
TGCGCCAGCAGCTTGGGGGTAGCGGGGGACTCCACAGATACGCAGTATTTT | CASSLGVAGDSTDTQYF | 17 | TRBD2 | TRBJ2-3 | TRBV5-1
TGTGCCAGCAGCTCCCCCCGGGGGATTGGTAATGAAAAACTGTTTTTT | CASSSPRGIGNEKLFF | 16 | . | TRBJ1-4 | TRBV7-9
TGTGCCAGCAGCCAAGAGTTCCCCAGGGGGGTTTGGGAGCAGTACTTC | CASSQEFPRGVWEQYF | 16 | . | TRBJ2-7 | TRBV4-2
TGTGCCAGTGGGGGACAGGGGTTCACCGGGGAGCTGTTTTTT | CASGGQGFTGELFF | 14 | TRBD1 | TRBJ2-2 | TRBV19
TGCGCCAGCAGCCAAGTACAGGGGGCGGGTAATGAAAAACTGTTTTTT | CASSQVQGAGNEKLFF | 16 | TRBD1 | TRBJ1-4 | TRBV4-1
TGTGCCAGCAGCCGGAGGGCCGATTCCGAGCAGTACTTC | CASSRRADSEQYF | 13 | . | TRBJ2-7 | TRBV6-1
TGTGCCAGCAGGAGGACTAGCGGGCGGACCGGGGAGCTGTTTTTT | CASRRTSGRTGELFF | 15 | TRBD2 | TRBJ2-2 | TRBV6-5
TGCGCCAGCAGCTTCGCCGGGAGGCACCAAGAGACCCAGTACTTC | CASSFAGRHQETQYF | 15 | TRBD2 | TRBJ2-5 | TRBV5-1
TGTGCCAGCAGCGAGACTAGCGGGTCCCAAGAGACCCAGTACTTC | CASSETSGSQETQYF | 15 | TRBD2 | TRBJ2-5 | TRBV6-1
TGTGCCAGTAGTATAATGACAGGGGGCAATTCACCCCTCCACTTT | CASSIMTGGNSPLHF | 15 | TRBD1 | TRBJ1-6 | TRBV19
TGTGCCAGCAGTTCCGATCAGCCCCAGCATTTT | CASSSDQPQHF | 11 | . | TRBJ1-5 | TRBV28
TGTGCCAGCAGCCAGGACATCGGGGGAGCCTACAATGAGCAGTTCTTC | CASSQDIGGAYNEQFF | 16 | . | TRBJ2-1 | TRBV5-4
TGCGCCAGCAGCTATGACAGGGAGTACAATGAGCAGTTCTTC | CASSYDREYNEQFF | 14 | TRBD1 | TRBJ2-1 | TRBV5-1